This T cell receptor beta chain was recovered during a study of T cells in Graves' hyperthyroidism and ophthalmopathy. The CDR3 length is 13 residues. V gave up 5 bases and J gave up 2 bases, with 8 bases separating them. This clonotype was seen only a few times. Stable hyperthyroidism: no ophthalmopathy progression over 18 months of follow-up. It was uncontrolled infection, other autoimmune disease, pregnancy or lactation that excluded patients. Amplification yielded TCR beta CDR3 regions, with RNA transcripts as the source. When the TCR CDR3 underwent first-round RT-PCR, the HTBI primer set was used. Using its own MiXCR run on the multiplex PCR reads, TCRdb lists one record per CDR3 protein. The sample shows roughly 420,000 distinct CDR3 sequences, 15% to 18% of them seen only once.

The clonotype was recovered from a woman aged 18-35 years with Graves' hyperthyroidism. What was sequenced was blood. V is TRBV12-3 or TRBV12-4 and J is TRBJ2-3; a weak D match, TRBD2 (5 bases). DNA of the CDR3: TGTGCCAGCAGTCAGGACTTCACAGATACGCAGTATTTT. Translating gives CASSQDFTDTQYF.